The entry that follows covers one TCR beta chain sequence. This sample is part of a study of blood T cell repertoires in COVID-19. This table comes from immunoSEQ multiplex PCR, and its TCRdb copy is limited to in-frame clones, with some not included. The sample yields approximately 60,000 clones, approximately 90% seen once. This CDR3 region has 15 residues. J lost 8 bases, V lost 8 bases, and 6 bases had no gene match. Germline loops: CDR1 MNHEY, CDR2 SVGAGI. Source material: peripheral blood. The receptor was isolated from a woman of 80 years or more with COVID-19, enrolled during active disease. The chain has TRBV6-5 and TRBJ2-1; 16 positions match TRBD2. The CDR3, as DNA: TGTGCCAGCGTGGGACTAGCGGGGGGGCCGGATGAGCAGTTCTTC. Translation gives CASVGLAGGPDEQFF.